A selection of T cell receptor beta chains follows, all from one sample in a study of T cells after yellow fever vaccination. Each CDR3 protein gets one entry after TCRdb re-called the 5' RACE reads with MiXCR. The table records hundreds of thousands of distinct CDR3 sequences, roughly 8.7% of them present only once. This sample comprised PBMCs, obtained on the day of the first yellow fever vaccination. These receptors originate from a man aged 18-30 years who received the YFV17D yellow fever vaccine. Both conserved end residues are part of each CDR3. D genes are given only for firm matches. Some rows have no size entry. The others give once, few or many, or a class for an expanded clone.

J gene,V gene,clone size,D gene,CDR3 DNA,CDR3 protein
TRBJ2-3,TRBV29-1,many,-,TGCAGCTTTGGACAGACAGATACGCAGTATTTT,CSFGQTDTQYF
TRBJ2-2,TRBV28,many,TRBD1,TGTGCCAGCATAAGAGGGGGCGGCACCGGGGAGCTGTTTTTT,CASIRGGGTGELFF
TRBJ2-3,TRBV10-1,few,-,TGCGCCAGCAGTGAAGGGCACAGCACAGATACGCAGTATTTT,CASSEGHSTDTQYF
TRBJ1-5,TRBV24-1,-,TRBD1,TGTGCCACCAGTGATTCGGGGACAGGGTGGCTTCAGCCCCAGCATTTT,CATSDSGTGWLQPQHF
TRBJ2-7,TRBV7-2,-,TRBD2,TGTGCTGCTGGCGGGGGATTCTCCTACGAGCAGTACTTC,CAAGGGFSYEQYF
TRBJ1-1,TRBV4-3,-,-,TGCGCCAGCAGCCAAGATCTAAGCTTTGGGGCTTTCTTT,CASSQDLSFGAFF
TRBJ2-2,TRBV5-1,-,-,TGCGCCAGCAGCCAACAGGGTTCGGGCACCGGGGAGCTGTTTTTT,CASSQQGSGTGELFF
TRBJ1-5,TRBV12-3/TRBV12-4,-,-,TGTGCCAGCAGTTTTTCGGGGGAGGCTAGTTTGCCCCAGCATTTT,CASSFSGEASLPQHF
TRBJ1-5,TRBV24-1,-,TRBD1,TGTGCCACCAGTGGACAGGGGGCGAATCAGCCCCAGCATTTT,CATSGQGANQPQHF
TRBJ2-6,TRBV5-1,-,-,TGCGCCAGCAGCGAGCGACCCGTGGCTGGGGCCAACGTCCTGACTTTC,CASSERPVAGANVLTF
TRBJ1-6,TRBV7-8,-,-,TGTGCCAGCAGCTTAGCGTGGACATCTGGGTATAATTCACCCCTCCACTTT,CASSLAWTSGYNSPLHF
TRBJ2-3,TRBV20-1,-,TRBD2,TGCAGTGCCAGTAGGGGACTAGCGGAAGATACGCAGTATTTT,CSASRGLAEDTQYF
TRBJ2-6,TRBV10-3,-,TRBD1,TGTGCCATCAGTAAGGGACAGGGGGTCGATTTTTCTGGGGCCAACGTCCTGACTTTC,CAISKGQGVDFSGANVLTF
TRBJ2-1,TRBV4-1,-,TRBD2,TGCGCCAGCAGCCAAGGAAACGATATAGCGGGGGGGTGGGATGAGCAGTTCTTC,CASSQGNDIAGGWDEQFF
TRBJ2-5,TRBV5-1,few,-,TGCGCCAGCAGCATAATGGGACTTCCCGCACAAGAGACCCAGTACTTC,CASSIMGLPAQETQYF
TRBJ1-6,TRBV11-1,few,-,TGTGCCAGCAGCGTCCGAAATTCACCCCTCCACTTT,CASSVRNSPLHF
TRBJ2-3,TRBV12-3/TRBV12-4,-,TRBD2,TGTGCCAGCAGACCAAAGACTAGCGGGGGGGCCTCGGATACGCAGTATTTT,CASRPKTSGGASDTQYF
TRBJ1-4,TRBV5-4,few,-,TGTGCCAGCAGCTTGGCCGGGGGTGAGAATGAAAAACTGTTTTTT,CASSLAGGENEKLFF
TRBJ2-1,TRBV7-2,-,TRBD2,TGTGCCAGCAGCTTATACGGGGGGGCCATCGATGAGCAGTTCTTC,CASSLYGGAIDEQFF
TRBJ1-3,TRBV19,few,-,TGTGCCAGTAAACCCAGGGGAGCCTCCGGAAACACCATATATTTT,CASKPRGASGNTIYF
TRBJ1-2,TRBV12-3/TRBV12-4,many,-,TGTGCCAGCAGTCCGGACAGCCCTTATGGCTACACCTTC,CASSPDSPYGYTF
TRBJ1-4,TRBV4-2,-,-,TGTGCCAGCAGCCCTACAGGGCGTCCAAAAGCAACTAATGAAAAACTGTTTTTT,CASSPTGRPKATNEKLFF
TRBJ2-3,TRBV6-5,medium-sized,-,TGTGCCAGCAGTTATACCTCCGGAGGACAGCGTCTCACAGATACGCAGTATTTT,CASSYTSGGQRLTDTQYF
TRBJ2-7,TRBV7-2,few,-,TGTGCCAGCAGCTTACCCGGACGGGGTTACGAGCAGTACTTC,CASSLPGRGYEQYF
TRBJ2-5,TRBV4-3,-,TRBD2,TGCGCCAGCAGCCAAGCGGCCAGCGGGGAGGCCGTACAAGAGACCCAGTACTTC,CASSQAASGEAVQETQYF
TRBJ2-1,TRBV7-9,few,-,TGTGCCAGCAGTATATCCCTGCGGGGGCGCGTTGAGCAGTTCTTC,CASSISLRGRVEQFF
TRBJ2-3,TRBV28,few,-,TGTGCCAGCAGTTTTGGGGCCTATGGGACAGATACGCAGTATTTT,CASSFGAYGTDTQYF
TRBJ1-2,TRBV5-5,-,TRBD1,TGTGCCAGCAGCTTGGCCCCAGGGGGCGACTATGGCTACACCTTC,CASSLAPGGDYGYTF
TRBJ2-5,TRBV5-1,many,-,TGCGCCAGCAGCTTCCCTGAAGAGACCCAGTACTTC,CASSFPEETQYF
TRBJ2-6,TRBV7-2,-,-,TGTGCCAGCAGCTTATGGGGTACTGGGGCCAACGTCCTGACTTTC,CASSLWGTGANVLTF
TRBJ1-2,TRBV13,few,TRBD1,TGTGCCAGCAGCCCCCCCCCGCCAGGACAGGGCCGCCCAAACTATGGCTACACCTTC,CASSPPPPGQGRPNYGYTF
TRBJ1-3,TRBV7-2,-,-,TGTGCCAGCAGCCCCGGGGGCGGGTCCGGAAACACCATATATTTT,CASSPGGGSGNTIYF
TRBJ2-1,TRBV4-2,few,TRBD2,TGTGCCAGCAGCCAAGACGGGGGGGACTACAATGAGCAGTTCTTC,CASSQDGGDYNEQFF
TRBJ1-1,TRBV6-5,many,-,TGTGCCAGCAGTTCCCCGGGGCAGGGAAACACTGAAGCTTTCTTT,CASSSPGQGNTEAFF
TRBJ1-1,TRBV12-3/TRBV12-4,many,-,TGTGCCAGCAGTTTAAGTCAGTTGAACACTGAAGCTTTCTTT,CASSLSQLNTEAFF
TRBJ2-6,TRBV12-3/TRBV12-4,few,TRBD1,TGTGCCAGCAGTTTGATCGCGGGACAGGCCTCTTACGGGGCCAACGTCCTGACTTTC,CASSLIAGQASYGANVLTF
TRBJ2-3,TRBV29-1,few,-,TGCAGCGTTGGGCTGGGGGCGGTCACAGATACGCAGTATTTT,CSVGLGAVTDTQYF
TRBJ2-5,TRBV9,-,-,TGTGCCAGCAGCGTAGAATCAGGGAGAGGAGAGACCCAGTACTTC,CASSVESGRGETQYF
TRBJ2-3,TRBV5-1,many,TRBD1,TGCGCCAGCAGCTCCGACCTGACAGGGGGCACAGATACGCAGTATTTT,CASSSDLTGGTDTQYF
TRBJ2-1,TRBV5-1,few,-,TGCGCCAGCAGCTTGGAGGGTGGGGCCGCACCTGATGAGCAGTTCTTC,CASSLEGGAAPDEQFF
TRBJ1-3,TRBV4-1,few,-,TGCGCCAGCAGCCTTGGACACCTTAGCTCTGGAAACACCATATATTTT,CASSLGHLSSGNTIYF
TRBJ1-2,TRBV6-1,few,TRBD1,TGTGCCAGCAGGGAGTCCGGGACAGGGAATGCCTACACCTTC,CASRESGTGNAYTF
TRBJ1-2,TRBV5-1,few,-,TGCGCCAGCAGCCCGAGGGGGGACCCTAACTATGGCTACACCTTC,CASSPRGDPNYGYTF
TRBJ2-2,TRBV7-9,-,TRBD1,TGTGCCAGCAGCAGGACAGGGGGCGACACCGGGGAGCTGTTTTTT,CASSRTGGDTGELFF
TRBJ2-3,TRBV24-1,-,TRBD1,TGTGCCACCATTCCTCGGGACAGGGGGTTTTTAGATACGCAGTATTTT,CATIPRDRGFLDTQYF